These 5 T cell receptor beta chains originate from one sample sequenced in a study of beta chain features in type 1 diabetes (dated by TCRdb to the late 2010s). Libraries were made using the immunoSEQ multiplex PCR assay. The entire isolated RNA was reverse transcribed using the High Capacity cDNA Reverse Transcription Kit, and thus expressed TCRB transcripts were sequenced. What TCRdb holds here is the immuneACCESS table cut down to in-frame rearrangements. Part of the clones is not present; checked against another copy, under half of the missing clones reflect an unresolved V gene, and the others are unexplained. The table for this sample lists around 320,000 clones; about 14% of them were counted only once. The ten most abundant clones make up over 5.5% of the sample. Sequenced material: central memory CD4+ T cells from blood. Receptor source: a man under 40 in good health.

The CDR3 reads CASSYSGGGGYGYTF. CDR3 nucleotides: TGTGCCAGCAGTTACTCCGGAGGGGGTGGCTATGGCTACACCTTC. The chain links TRBV6-6 to TRBJ1-2, with a possible D match to TRBD1 (6 bases). Trimming took 0 bases from V and 4 from J, leaving 12 bases between them. This CDR3 spans 15 amino acids. CDR1 MNHNY and CDR2 SVGAGI come from the germline V gene (reference sequence).

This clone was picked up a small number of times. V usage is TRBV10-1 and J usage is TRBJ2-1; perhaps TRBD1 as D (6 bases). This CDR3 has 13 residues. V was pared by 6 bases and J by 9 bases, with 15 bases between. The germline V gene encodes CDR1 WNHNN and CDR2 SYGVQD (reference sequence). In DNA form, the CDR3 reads TGCGCCAGCAGCGCAAACAGGGACGGTGAGCAGTTCTTC. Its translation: CASSANRDGEQFF.

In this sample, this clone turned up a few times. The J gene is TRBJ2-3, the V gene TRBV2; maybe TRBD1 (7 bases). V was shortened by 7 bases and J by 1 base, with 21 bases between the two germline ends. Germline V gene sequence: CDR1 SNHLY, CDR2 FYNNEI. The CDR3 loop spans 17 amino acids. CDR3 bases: TGTGCCAGCACCAACGGGAGAGGGGGCGGACGCACAGATACGCAGTATTTT. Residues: CASTNGRGGGRTDTQYF.

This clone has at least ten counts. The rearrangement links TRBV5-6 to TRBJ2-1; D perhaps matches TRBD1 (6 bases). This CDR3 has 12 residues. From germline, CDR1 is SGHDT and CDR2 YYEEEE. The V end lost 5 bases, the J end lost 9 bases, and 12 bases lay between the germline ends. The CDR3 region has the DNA TGTGCCAGCAGACGACAGGTCGGTGAGCAGTTCTTC. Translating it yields CASRRQVGEQFF.

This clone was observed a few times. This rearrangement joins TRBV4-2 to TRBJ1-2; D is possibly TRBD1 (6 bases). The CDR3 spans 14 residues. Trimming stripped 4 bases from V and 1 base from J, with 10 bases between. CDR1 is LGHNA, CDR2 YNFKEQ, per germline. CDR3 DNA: TGTGCCAGCAGCCCCACAGGGCTTAACTATGGCTACACCTTC. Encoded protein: CASSPTGLNYGYTF.